Listed below are T cell receptor beta chains from one sample, sequenced in a study of blood T cells in healthy people across ages. TCRdb passed the 5' RACE reads through MiXCR, listing each CDR3 protein once. The table shows 870,000 or so distinct CDR3 sequences, with roughly 26% occurring only once. The specimen sequenced was blood. The receptors derive from an elderly woman in good health. Both conserved end residues are trimmed from each CDR3. Fields, in order: clone size, V gene, J gene, D gene, CDR3 protein. A D gene is named only where the DNA matches it firmly. Clone size, where shown, is once, few, many, or a class for clones that have expanded.

clone size: -
V gene: TRBV15
J gene: TRBJ1-1
D gene: TRBD1
CDR3 protein: ATGSPDRARVSGEAF

clone size: -
V gene: TRBV6-2/TRBV6-3
J gene: TRBJ2-3
D gene: -
CDR3 protein: ASSYGRSIDTQY

clone size: -
V gene: TRBV7-2
J gene: TRBJ2-5
D gene: TRBD1
CDR3 protein: AGSRRQGKETQY

clone size: many
V gene: TRBV10-2
J gene: TRBJ2-5
D gene: TRBD2
CDR3 protein: ASRTSGDQETQY

clone size: few
V gene: TRBV7-2
J gene: TRBJ2-7
D gene: -
CDR3 protein: ASSRDLINYEQY

clone size: many
V gene: TRBV4-2
J gene: TRBJ2-1
D gene: TRBD1
CDR3 protein: ASSQPDRGGNEQF

clone size: few
V gene: TRBV24-1
J gene: TRBJ2-5
D gene: -
CDR3 protein: ATSLGGVQETQY

clone size: -
V gene: TRBV30
J gene: TRBJ1-1
D gene: -
CDR3 protein: AWSFLGDKAF

clone size: many
V gene: TRBV5-1
J gene: TRBJ2-5
D gene: -
CDR3 protein: ASSFGSGYQETQY

clone size: few
V gene: TRBV7-2
J gene: TRBJ2-3
D gene: -
CDR3 protein: ASSLGNGDTQY

clone size: -
V gene: TRBV12-5
J gene: TRBJ1-2
D gene: -
CDR3 protein: ASGLEPARGRGYT

clone size: many
V gene: TRBV2
J gene: TRBJ2-3
D gene: -
CDR3 protein: ASSENTDTQY

clone size: many
V gene: TRBV12-5
J gene: TRBJ2-1
D gene: -
CDR3 protein: ASGLSRGGSSYNEQF